This paragraph reports one T cell receptor (beta chain). The clone's antigen remains unknown. Base-call qualities are not available, and no considerably larger clone is one nucleotide away. Patients with autoimmune disease history or receiving systemic immunosuppression were excluded from the trial. Peripheral blood for TCR sequencing was collected from all dose cohorts at baseline, on cycle 4 day 1, and on cycle 7 day 1. The samples were drawn from a first-in-human, open-label, multicenter phase I dose-escalation trial of ivuxolimab. Adults with locally advanced or metastatic melanoma, renal cell, hepatocellular, or head and neck squamous cell carcinoma were enrolled in the trial. Before TCR sequencing, CD4+ T cells and CD8+ T cells from peripheral blood were sorted into separate populations. V lost 0 bases and J lost 4 bases, and the count of bases not matched to a germline gene is 4. There are 15 amino acids in the CDR3, from cysteine to phenylalanine inclusive. Kept here is only the CDR3 DNA, which spans 45 bases and is read in frame from base 1. The germline V gene sets CDR1 to SGHDT and CDR2 to YYEEEE.

Genomic DNA was isolated from the sorted cells so that the TCRbeta CDR3 region could be sequenced. The immunoSEQ Assay was used for sequencing of TCRbeta CDR3 regions. TCRdb limited this immuneACCESS table to in-frame rearrangements with V and J called. A share of clones is missing; checked studies link under half to unresolved V genes, and the rest is unexplained. The sample table shows some 80,000 clones, and 92% are seen once. 2.5% to 3% of the sample belongs to the ten largest clones. This record belongs to a study of OX40 agonist ivuxolimab in advanced cancers. In the study overall: Ivuxolimab was a fully human IgG2 agonistic monoclonal antibody targeting the costimulatory receptor OX40 (CD134). Intravenous ivuxolimab was administered to patients every 2 weeks at six dose levels: 0.01, 0.1, 0.3, 1.5, 3 and 10 mg/kg. Of the roughly 50 dose-escalation patients, hepatocellular carcinoma was present in approximately 20, melanoma in around 15, renal cell carcinoma in 9 and head and neck cancer in 9. The dose-escalation cohort was almost 85% male with a mean age of around 62 years, ranging from roughly 23 to 90. Patients were allowed to have had prior anti-PD-1, anti-PD-L1 or anti-CTLA-4 therapy, and around 43% of the dose-escalation patients had been treated with checkpoint inhibitors. Partial responses occurred in three dose-escalation patients, of whom one had hepatocellular carcinoma and two had cutaneous melanoma. The point of sequencing TCRbeta in the periphery was to test whether ivuxolimab changed TCR sequence diversity and drove clonal T-cell expansion. The paper covers the monotherapy dose-escalation part of the phase I ivuxolimab trial, which included N of about 50 patients. What the research found in general, with its limitations: Low levels of normalized T-cell clonal expansion were also seen in some nonresponding patients. In partial responders in the 0.1-3.0 mg/kg groups, normalized peripheral clonal expansion was found to be among the lowest, especially among CD8+ T cells. Which antigens the clonally expanded peripheral T cells were specific for was not determined. On average, CD8+ T cells showed more expanded clones than CD4+ T cells after ivuxolimab. At doses of 0.1 to 3.0 mg/kg, clonal expansion of both CD4+ and CD8+ T cells in blood was seen between baseline and week 6.

The sequence is built from TRBV5-6 and TRBJ2-5, with TRBD2 identical over 9 junction bases. The sequence was collected from an adult with an advanced solid tumor such as melanoma, head and neck, liver or kidney cancer. The sample was CD4+ or CD8+ T cells sorted from blood, taken in a trial of the OX40 agonist ivuxolimab. The CDR3 protein sequence reads: CASSLERGALETQYF. The base sequence is TGTGCCAGCAGCTTGGAGCGGGGGGCCTTAGAGACCCAGTACTTC.